This paragraph covers one T cell receptor (beta chain) sequence. The antigen remains undetermined. This sample is part of a study of Tregs in tolerant kidney transplant recipients. Whole-study findings and limits: Expanding Tregs on activated donor B cells appeared to best identify donor-specific TCRbeta clones. Findings come from small patient numbers and require larger validation. Biological reproducibility was not directly addressed in this study.

This CDR3 comprises 15 residues. V was trimmed by 4 bases and J by 4 bases, leaving 17 bases between them. Per germline, CDR1 SGDLS and CDR2 YYNGEE. Repertoires were generated with immunoSEQ multiplex PCR, while TCRdb's copy carries only in-frame clones and drops some. Here the sample spans roughly 250,000 clones, 80% to 85% being singletons. CD4+CD25+CD127- Tregs, CD4+CD25- non-Tregs, CD4 and CD8 cells were sorted. This receptor was obtained from a human donor in good health. The chain recombines TRBV9 with TRBJ1-2; tentative D call: TRBD1 (6 bases). Sequencing input: CD4+ T cells from blood. The DNA for the CDR3 is TGTGCCAGCAGCCCTAGGGGGTTAAGTCTCTATGGCTACACCTTC. The encoded protein is CASSPRGLSLYGYTF.